The clone carrying this T cell receptor (beta chain) is labeled as medium-sized. Its antigen remains unidentified. Since the library was made to target alpha chains, this beta chain is a stray read and its abundance is not meaningful. Individual TCR cDNA molecules each bore their own unique molecular identifier. From the 5' RACE reads, TCRdb called clonotypes with MiXCR, one entry per CDR3 protein. Of 9,500 to 11,000 distinct CDR3 sequences in the sample, around 8.3% are singletons; the top ten hold around a fifth. Time point of the sample: sample taken at primary tumor resection. The donors comprised some 70 untreated early-stage non-small cell lung cancer patients. The record originates from a study of spatial heterogeneity in lung cancer. Study-level background: The library had UMIs, and each TCR and UMI pair averaged more than ten raw reads. General observations from the study: How many expanded intratumoral alpha and beta TCRs were present tracked the tumor mutation count, which was a count of nonsynonymous mutations.

V gave up 5 bases and J gave up 0 bases; unmatched junction bases: 6. The germline CDR1 and CDR2 sequences are DFQATT and SNEGSKA (reference sequence). The CDR3 has 16 amino acids. Source: lung tumor tissue, taken at surgery. The J gene is TRBJ2-6, the V gene TRBV20-1; 8 positions agree with TRBD2. The source is a female donor with early-stage non-small cell lung cancer. CDR3 region: CSAGSSGPSGANVLTF. In DNA, the CDR3 is TGCAGTGCTGGCTCTAGCGGGCCCTCTGGGGCCAACGTCCTGACTTTC.